The 19 T cell receptor beta chains in this list originate from one sample, sequenced in a study of T cells in Graves' hyperthyroidism and ophthalmopathy. Researchers took RNA transcripts and amplified the TCR beta CDR3 regions from them. HTBI primers were used for first-round RT-PCR of the TCR CDR3. Each CDR3 protein is one row after TCRdb ran MiXCR on the multiplex PCR reads. The table shows about 400,000 distinct CDR3 sequences, with around a quarter occurring only once. The sample comprised blood. The receptors derive from a man aged 45-65 years with Graves' hyperthyroidism.

As for this clonotype: The junction and the germline gene differ at one end; a read error may be behind it. The chain combines TRBV6-4 with TRBJ1-1, with TRBD1 as a possible D gene (6 bases). Per the germline V gene, CDR1 is MRHNA and CDR2 is SNTAGT. The CDR3 is made up of 14 amino acids. CDR3 in DNA: TGTGCCGGCAGAGCCGGGGGGGGCGACACTGAAGCTTTCTTT. This encodes CAGRAGGGDTEAFF.

This clonotype appeared a few times. The chain recombines TRBV5-1 with TRBJ1-2, with D perhaps matching TRBD1 (5 bases). The V and J ends lost 0 bases and 4 bases respectively, with 10 bases between them. Germline V gene sequence: CDR1 SGHRS, CDR2 YFSETQ. The CDR3 totals 14 residues. The CDR3 DNA is TGCGCCAGCAGCTTGGCCGACAGCCGCTATGGCTACACCTTC. It codes for CASSLADSRYGYTF.

The rearrangement joins TRBV12-5 to TRBJ2-1, with 9 bases lining up with TRBD1. The trim removed 3 bases at V and 6 bases at J, leaving 6 bases unmatched. This CDR3 contains 15 residues. CDR1 LGHNT and CDR2 FRNRAP come from the germline V gene. The CDR3 sequence: CASGLRTGAGNEQFF. The DNA of the CDR3 is TGTGCTAGTGGTTTAAGGACAGGGGCGGGCAATGAGCAGTTCTTC.

There are many counts of this clonotype. The chain uses TRBV12-3 or TRBV12-4 and TRBJ2-1; 11 bases match TRBD2. The CDR3 extends over 15 amino acids. The V segment lost 6 bases and the J segment 2 bases; nucleotides outside the gene matches: 3. The CDR3 bases are TGTGCCAGCAGCTCGGGACTAGCGGCCTACAATGAGCAGTTCTTC. Encoded protein: CASSSGLAAYNEQFF.

V is TRBV7-9 and J is TRBJ2-1; 10 positions match TRBD2. Germline V CDR1 and CDR2: SEHNR, FQNEAQ (reference sequence). CDR3 length equals 16 residues. The junction had 6 bases not matched to a gene; V was cut back by 5 bases and J by 2 bases. The CDR3 DNA reads TGTGCCAGCAGCCCCCCAGCGGGAGGGCCCTACAATGAGCAGTTCTTC. Translating it yields CASSPPAGGPYNEQFF.

This clonotype was seen a few times. V is TRBV3-1 and J is TRBJ2-7, with D possibly TRBD2 on 6 matching bases. The V end was cut by 0 bases, the J end by 4 bases, with 13 bases between. Per the germline V gene, CDR1 is LGHDT and CDR2 is YNNKEL (reference sequence). The CDR3 is 15 amino acids. The CDR3, as DNA: TGTGCCAGCAGCCAAGATTTTGGGGGGAAATACGAGCAGTACTTC. Translating it yields CASSQDFGGKYEQYF.

This clonotype was seen more than once but under ten times. The CDR3 DNA reads as TGTGCCAGCAGAGTAAGCGGGAGTAACACCGGGGAGCTGTTTTTT. Translated, it gives CASRVSGSNTGELFF. The chain employs TRBV6-2 or TRBV6-3 and TRBJ2-2; 8 positions agree with TRBD2. Germline V gene data show CDR1 as MNHEY and CDR2 as SVGEGT. CDR3 size: 15 residues. V dropped 6 bases and J dropped 2; count of bases not matched to a gene: 5.

This chain connects TRBV4-2 to TRBJ2-1, with D unclear. Trimming left V 0 bases short and J 8 bases short, with 11 bases between. This CDR3 contains 14 residues. Germline V CDR1 and CDR2: LGHNA, YNFKEQ. The CDR3 coding sequence is TGTGCCAGCAGCCAAGATCGGCTAGACGATGAGCAGTTCTTC. Translated: CASSQDRLDDEQFF.

J is TRBJ1-1 and V is TRBV12-3 or TRBV12-4, with 12 bases fitting TRBD1. CDR3 length: 15 residues. Trimming took 6 bases from V and 3 from J; bases not matched to a gene: 5. The CDR3 sequence: CASRGTGGIDTEAFF. CDR3 bases: TGTGCCAGCAGAGGGACAGGGGGCATTGACACTGAAGCTTTCTTT.

The chain carries TRBV24-1 and TRBJ2-1; no clear D. Trimming shortened V by 0 bases and J by 3 bases, and 2 bases separated the two germline ends. CDR1 is KGHDR and CDR2 is SFDVKD in the germline V gene. The CDR3 has 13 residues. CDR3 protein: CATSDLLYNEQFF. In DNA form, the CDR3 reads TGTGCCACCAGTGATTTGCTCTACAATGAGCAGTTCTTC.

This clonotype has only a few counts. CDR3 loop: CASSQDRRGLNTEAFF. CDR3 coding DNA: TGTGCCAGCAGCCAAGATAGGCGGGGTCTGAACACTGAAGCTTTCTTT. The V and J genes are TRBV3-1 and TRBJ1-1, with D uncertain. This CDR3 is built from 16 residues. The V and J ends lost 0 bases and 0 bases respectively, with 11 bases between them. Germline assignment: CDR1 LGHDT and CDR2 YNNKEL (reference sequence).

The chain employs TRBV11-3 and TRBJ1-1; tentative D call: TRBD1 (6 bases). V was trimmed by 5 bases and J by 3 bases, leaving 13 bases between them. CDR3 size: 14 residues. Germline CDR1 is SGHNT and CDR2 is YENEEA. CDR3 DNA: TGTGCCAGCAGCCCATCCGGGGGCCACACTGAAGCTTTCTTT. It specifies CASSPSGGHTEAFF.

This clonotype was seen repeatedly, ten times or more. The chain links TRBV11-2 to TRBJ2-5, with D uncertain. This CDR3 contains 16 residues. CDR1 SGHAT and CDR2 FQNNGV come from the germline V gene. Trimming cost V 5 bases and J 0 bases, with 16 bases left between them. CDR3 coding DNA: TGTGCCAGCAGCCCGGTGGTCAGGAGCTACCAAGAGACCCAGTACTTC. Its translation: CASSPVVRSYQETQYF.

This clonotype was counted only a few times. The chain is built from TRBV6-2 or TRBV6-3 and TRBJ2-7; D gene uncertain. In germline, CDR1 is MNHEY, CDR2 SVGEGT. CDR3 length: 13 amino acids. V lost 0 bases to trimming and J lost 2 bases, with 5 bases between them. CDR3: CASSYSDTYEQYF. As DNA, the CDR3 is TGTGCCAGCAGTTACTCAGACACCTACGAGCAGTACTTC.

This clonotype showed up just a few times. The rearrangement joins TRBV11-1 to TRBJ2-5, with 11 positions matching TRBD2. CDR1 and CDR2 (germline): SGHAT, FQDESV (reference sequence). The CDR3 contains 17 residues. Trimming at V came to 5 bases and at J to 5 bases, leaving 13 bases not matched to a gene. CDR3 loop: CASSLGLAEKERETQYF. DNA of the CDR3: TGTGCCAGCAGCCTGGGACTAGCGGAGAAAGAAAGGGAGACCCAGTACTTC.

Only a few counts were recorded for this clonotype. J is TRBJ2-3 and V is TRBV7-9; D remains ambiguous. The CDR3 has 12 amino acids. V lost 3 bases, J lost 5 bases, and 6 bases lay in between. The germline CDR1 and CDR2 sequences are SEHNR and FQNEAQ (reference sequence). The CDR3 DNA is TGTGCCAGCAGCTTGTGGGAAGATACGCAGTATTTT. This sequence encodes CASSLWEDTQYF. Drawing the rest from reference TRBV7-9 and TRBJ2-3, the complete variable domain is DTGVSQNPRHKITKRGQNVTFRCDPISEHNRLYWYRQTLGQGPEFLTYFQNEAQLEKSRLLSDRFSAERPKGSFSTLEIQRTEQGDSAMYLCASSLWEDTQYFGPGTRLTVL.

The rearrangement uses TRBV11-2 and TRBJ2-7; TRBD1 matches at 7 bases. CDR1 and CDR2 from the germline V gene are SGHAT and FQNNGV. The CDR3 covers 15 residues. V lost 1 base and J lost 2; bases outside the gene matches: 5. CDR3 in amino acids: CASSLARDSPYEQYF. In DNA, the CDR3 is TGTGCCAGCAGCTTAGCCCGGGACAGCCCCTACGAGCAGTACTTC. Full variable domain (missing parts from reference TRBV11-2 and TRBJ2-7): EAGVAQSPRYKIIEKRQSVAFWCNPISGHATLYWYQQILGQGPKLLIQFQNNGVVDDSQLPKDRFSAERLKGVDSTLKIQPAKLEDSAVYLCASSLARDSPYEQYFGPGTRLTVT.

This clonotype was detected ten times or more. The CDR3 DNA reads TGTGCCAGCAGCCAAGCGACCGGTGGCTTCTATACGCAGTATTTT. It is translated as CASSQATGGFYTQYF. V usage is TRBV3-1 and J usage is TRBJ2-3; D remains unclear. CDR1 and CDR2 from the germline V gene are LGHDT and YNNKEL (reference sequence). V was clipped by 1 base and J by 7 bases, with 15 bases between them. The CDR3 is 15 residues long.

V usage is TRBV20-1 and J usage is TRBJ2-5; D is unresolved. This CDR3 contains 12 residues. V was clipped by 4 bases and J by 4 bases, with 10 bases between them. Germline loops: CDR1 DFQATT, CDR2 SNEGSKA (reference sequence). CDR3 loop: CSAIPLGETQYF. CDR3 DNA sequence: TGCAGTGCTATCCCGTTGGGAGAGACCCAGTACTTC.